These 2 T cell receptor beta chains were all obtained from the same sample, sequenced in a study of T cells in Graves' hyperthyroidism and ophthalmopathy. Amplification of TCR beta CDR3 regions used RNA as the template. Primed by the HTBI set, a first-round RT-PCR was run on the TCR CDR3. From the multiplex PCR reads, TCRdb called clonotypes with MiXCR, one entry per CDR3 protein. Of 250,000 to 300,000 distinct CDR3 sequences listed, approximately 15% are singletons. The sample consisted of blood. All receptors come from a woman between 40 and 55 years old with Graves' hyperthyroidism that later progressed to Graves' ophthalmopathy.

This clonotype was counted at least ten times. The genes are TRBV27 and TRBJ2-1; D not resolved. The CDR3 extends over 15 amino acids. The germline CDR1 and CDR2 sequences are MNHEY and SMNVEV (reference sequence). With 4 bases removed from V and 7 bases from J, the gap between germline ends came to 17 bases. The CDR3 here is CASSSQPFEANEQFF. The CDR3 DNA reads TGTGCCAGCAGTTCCCAACCCTTTGAGGCTAATGAGCAGTTCTTC.

Here the CDR3 DNA reads TGCGCCAGCAGCCTCCTCGCAGGGAAGAGCACCGGGGAGCTGTTTTTT. Translated: CASSLLAGKSTGELFF. The chain joins TRBV4-1 to TRBJ2-2; weak D call: TRBD1 (5 bases). CDR1 and CDR2 from the germline V gene are MGHRA and YSYEKL. The CDR3 has 16 amino acids. Trimming left V 4 bases short and J 4 bases short, with 16 bases between.